The source of this TCR beta chain is a study of CD8 T cells in Susac syndrome (dated by TCRdb to between 2019 and 2020). At the level of the whole study: Repertoire sequencing was used to test whether CD8+ T cell activation and differentiation in Susac syndrome was antigen driven. The clonality of the CD8+ T cell repertoire was compared across some eleven healthy donors, some 14 Susac syndrome patients and under 17 multiple sclerosis patients.

RNA was extracted using the RNeasy kit, and about 0.45 to 1 ug of the RNA was reverse transcribed with random hexamers. TCR beta CDR3 regions were amplified with the immunoSEQ multiplex PCR assay covering 54 Vbeta and 13 Jbeta segments. To correct PCR amplification bias, a synthetic template baseline was used for both primer optimization and computational correction. Under the source paper's analysis protocol: Only productive sequences were kept, with reads annotated to V, D and J genes according to IMGT and analyzed in immunoSEQ Analyzer. Clonality was computed as one minus Shannon entropy normalized by log2 of the number of productive unique sequences. For each patient and control, public and private clones were evaluated within the 100 most prevalent clones. A clone was defined as Susac-specific if it was absent from the healthy and MS cohorts, from some 1,100 published viral clones and from other ImmuneACCESS disease sequences. TCRdb redid the processing of the public reads, applying fastp at Q25 and MiXCR, and retained in-frame beta chains. Merged by CDR3 protein, the rows form single entries marked with the most common genes and DNA. The V and J calls were determined by TCRdb, not by the authors. The table for this sample lists 150,000 to 200,000 distinct CDR3 sequences; approximately 96% of them were counted only once. The ten biggest clones cover 0.16% of the sample.

Findings and caveats that apply to the study as a whole: The number of individuals in the TCR sequencing and HLA analysis was recognized as being relatively small.

The germline V gene provides CDR1 SQVTM and CDR2 ANQGSEA. The CDR3 numbers 15 residues from cysteine through phenylalanine. Here the CDR3 DNA is all that survives: 45 bases in frame from base 1. From V the trimming removes 4 bases and from J it removes 6 bases, while the gene matches leave 8 bases of the junction unaccounted for. With regard to this clonotype: Its target antigen remains unknown. Per-base quality was not reported, and no clone a single base away is much larger than it.

Peripheral blood CD8+ and CD4+ T cells from healthy donors, Susac syndrome patients and multiple sclerosis patients were profiled by high-throughput TCR beta sequencing. The multiple sclerosis controls were treatment-naive patients who had stable or active relapsing-remitting disease and met the revised McDonald criteria. Bulk CD8+ and CD4+ T cells were purified magnetically by negative isolation, whereas CD8+ TEMRA cells were enriched by FACS. Blood was collected in EDTA tubes and processed within 24 hours, with PBMCs isolated through density gradient centrifugation. PBMCs intended for TCR sequencing were cryopreserved in liquid nitrogen and thawed later in a water bath at 37 degrees C. Purity of sorted or isolated CD4+, CD8+ and CD8+ TEMRA cells was at least 90%.

The material sequenced was CD8+ T cells from PBMCs. The rearranged chain carries TRBV29-1 and TRBJ2-1; TRBD2 matches 11 bases in the middle. This TCR came from a human donor with multiple sclerosis. The bases read TGCAGCGTTGTAGTTAGCGGGAGGGCCTTCAATGAGCAGTTCTTC. Its protein product is CSVVVSGRAFNEQFF.